This T cell receptor beta chain was captured by sequencing in a study of shared clonotypes between healthy human individuals (dated by TCRdb to about 2020). Turning to the overall study: A couple of women and three men aged 18 to 49 years were included in the cohort. For each donor, CD4 naive and CD4 memory were each run on three plates, CD8 naive on two plates, and CD8 memory on one plate. To estimate repertoire size and how much clonotype sharing occurs between individuals, the study deeply sequenced the blood TCR repertoires of a handful of healthy adults. Libraries were prepared and TCR repertoires were sequenced by different laboratories using diverse techniques, in order to increase sequencing depth and limit assay-specific biases. Per donor, leukapheresis produced somewhere between about 0.94 and 9 billion PBMCs.

Overall results and qualifications from the work: Compared with non-shared clonotypes, the clonotypes found in all four sorted-subset donors had higher generation probabilities. Naive subsets generally had larger estimated clonotype richness than memory subsets. Pairwise subsampling led to the expectation that sequencing depth would affect the degree of clonotype sharing among donors. Sharing across a few donors was observed for roughly 5.4% of naive CD4, 3% to 3.5% of naive CD8, over 2% of memory CD4, and roughly 0.43% of memory CD8 clonotypes. Even with the large sequencing depth, rarefaction of the sorted-subset datasets indicated that sequencing was incomplete. Sampling was limited to blood, and TCR repertoires in tissue likely differ from TCR repertoires in blood. The genetic and exposure-history diversity represented was limited by the small number of donors.

Including cysteine and phenylalanine, the CDR3 has 17 amino acids. Only CDR3 DNA remains: 51 bases, in frame from the first base. V loses 1 base at its end and J loses 4 bases; junction bases beyond the gene matches: 6. The germline V gene (reference sequence) gives CDR1 as SEHNR and CDR2 as FQNEAQ. Details on this clone: Its antigen is unknown. Base qualities were left out, and no much larger clone turns up one base away.

CD8 naive samples were obtained by positive selection for CCR7 among CD45RO-negative cells, yielding a CD45RA+CCR7+ population from which TemRA cells were excluded. Healthy HIV-negative adults with no recently reported acute infections or vaccinations were included as donors. Every donor was a Caucasian adult living in Nashville, Tennessee, USA. Blood was collected by leukapheresis, and PBMCs were isolated by Ficoll-Histopaque density gradient centrifugation and then cryopreserved in liquid nitrogen vapor phase. Analytical flow cytometry was used to check the purity and quantity of every magnetically sorted T cell population. From each sorted fraction, genomic DNA was isolated and quantified by UV absorbance on a Nanodrop 2000c. Using the deep immunoSEQ assay, TCR CDR3 regions were amplified from genomic DNA by multiplex PCR. For each cell subset, the extracted genomic DNA was distributed evenly across all wells of several immunoSEQ 96-well plates, and each plate served as one replicate. For sorted subsets, about 200 ng genomic DNA, equal to 25,000 to 35,000 T cell genomes, was loaded into each replicate PCR. Purified libraries were measured with a Qubit 3.0 fluorometer, size-checked on a Bioanalyzer 2100, and measured again with the KAPA Library Quantification kit. Each immunoSEQ 96-well plate was sequenced on its own single-read 150-cycle Illumina NextSeq 550 flow cell. The source study handled its data this way. Because the immunoSEQ output held only junctional sequences and lacked quality scores, the filtering could not match the filtering applied to full-length reads. To assign V/J genes and CDR3, sequences were annotated against IMGT germline references using PyIR, a Python wrapper for IgBLAST v1.9. Reads were filtered out if the reads had weak V/J assignments (E-value above 1e-6), no CDR3, stop codons, out-of-frame junctions, or ambiguous translated residues. A V3J clonotype was defined by an identical inferred V gene, J gene, and CDR3 amino acid sequence. Percentage overlap between repertoires was computed as shared unique clonotypes divided by the size of the smaller repertoire. Richness of each repertoire was evaluated using RTK rarefaction, the Chao1 estimator, and Recon v2.1 estimates of unobserved clonotypes. For all TCRbeta clonotypes obtained by the gDNA method from a handful of donors, generation probabilities were computed with OLGA. The table was pulled from immuneACCESS by TCRdb, which kept in-frame rearrangements only. Such tables lose some clones; where checked, under half of the loss comes from unresolved V genes, and the rest has no known cause. The DNA was the basis for D and trimming; V, J and clone size are from that table. This sample lists millions of clones; about 95% were detected once. The top ten hold roughly 1.1% of the sample.

The clonotype was recovered from a man aged 18 to 29 in good health. Here the chain combines TRBV7-9 and TRBJ2-5, and 13 bases in between align with TRBD2. The sequencing sample was made of naive CD8+ T cells sorted from blood. Reading the label with the study, this specimen's cell subset or site is: CD45RA+CCR7+. The DNA reads as follows: TGTGCCAGCAGCTTAGTTGGACTAGCGGGAGCACGAGAGACCCAGTACTTC. Translated, this gives CASSLVGLAGARETQYF.